This T cell receptor beta chain was sequenced during a study of a mutant IDH1 vaccine in newly diagnosed glioma. Background on the study: Averaging around 40 years of age, treated patients were roughly 60% male and roughly 40% female. Most patients had radiochemotherapy with temozolomide before enrollment; others had one alone.

This clone was counted only a few times. Time point defined: baseline, week 1 (first vaccination visit). Treatment: pre-vaccination baseline after standard-of-care therapy. The astrocytomas were IDH1-mutant, ATRX-negative, and WHO grade 3 or 4. Trimming pared 6 bases from V and 4 bases from J, leaving 9 bases between. This CDR3 region has 12 residues. The V gene's germline CDR1 is ENHRY and CDR2 SYGVKD. The assay was immunoSEQ multiplex PCR, and TCRdb's table has in-frame clones only and misses some. The data show more than 80,000 clones, with 83% seen just once and 7% to 9% held by the top ten. Sequencing was performed on PBMCs, taken from a glioma patient treated with radiotherapy, temozolomide or both. This clonotype originated in a woman between 50 and 59 years old with glioma. This chain connects TRBV10-3 to TRBJ1-1, with a weak D call TRBD1 (5 bases). CDR3 nucleotides: TGTGCCATCAGGGGGCTTTCCACTGAAGCTTTCTTT. This translates into CAIRGLSTEAFF.